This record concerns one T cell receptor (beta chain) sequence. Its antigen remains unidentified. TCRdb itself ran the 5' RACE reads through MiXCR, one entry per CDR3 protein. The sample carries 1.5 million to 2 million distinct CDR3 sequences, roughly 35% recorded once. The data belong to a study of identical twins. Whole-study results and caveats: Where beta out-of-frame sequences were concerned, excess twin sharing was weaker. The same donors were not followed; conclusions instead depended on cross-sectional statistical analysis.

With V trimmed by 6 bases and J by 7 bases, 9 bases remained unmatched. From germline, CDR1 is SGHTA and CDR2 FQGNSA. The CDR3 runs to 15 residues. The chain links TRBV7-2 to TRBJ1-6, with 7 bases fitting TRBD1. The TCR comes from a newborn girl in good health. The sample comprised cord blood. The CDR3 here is CASSWTGTENSPLHF. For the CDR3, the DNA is TGTGCCAGCAGTTGGACCGGGACAGAGAATTCACCCCTCCACTTT.